This is a list of T cell receptor beta chains from one sample in a study of radiotherapy plus CTLA-4 blockade in lung cancer. Produced via immunoSEQ multiplex PCR; TCRdb's table is partial and in-frame only. Here the sample spans tens of thousands of clones, 70% to 80% being singletons. Sequencing was performed on peripheral blood, taken from a patient treated with radiotherapy plus ipilimumab. These receptor sequences come from a human donor with non-small cell lung cancer whose response to radiotherapy plus ipilimumab could not be evaluated. Some clones in this sample may be carry-over from other donors' samples. Both conserved end residues are part of each CDR3. The D gene is left open where the match is weak. Expanded clones are given a class, and other clones once, few, many or no size at all.

clone size: .; V gene: TRBV19; J gene: TRBJ1-1; D gene: .; CDR3 DNA: TGTGCCAGTAGCCGGAACTTCGGGACTCTAGCTCGAGCTGAAGCTTTCTTT; CDR3 protein: CASSRNFGTLARAEAFF
clone size: few; V gene: TRBV13; J gene: TRBJ2-1; D gene: TRBD2; CDR3 DNA: TGTGCCAGCAGCCCCCGGACTAGCGGTACCCACAATGAGCAGTTCTTC; CDR3 protein: CASSPRTSGTHNEQFF
clone size: .; V gene: TRBV6-5; J gene: TRBJ2-7; D gene: TRBD1; CDR3 DNA: TGTGCCAGCAGTACCGACAGGGGGCAGCGAAAGGGGCAGTACTTC; CDR3 protein: CASSTDRGQRKGQYF
clone size: .; V gene: TRBV4-1; J gene: TRBJ1-3; D gene: TRBD1; CDR3 DNA: TGCGCCAGCAGCCAAGGGGGACAGGGTATCTCTGGAAACACCATATATTTT; CDR3 protein: CASSQGGQGISGNTIYF
clone size: .; V gene: TRBV20-1; J gene: TRBJ2-7; D gene: .; CDR3 DNA: TGCAGTGCCCTGCGGGACTACGAGCAGTACTTC; CDR3 protein: CSALRDYEQYF
clone size: .; V gene: TRBV28; J gene: TRBJ2-7; D gene: .; CDR3 DNA: TGTGCCAGCAGCCCCCGATGGAGGGCCCCCTCCTACGAGCAGTACTTC; CDR3 protein: CASSPRWRAPSYEQYF
clone size: few; V gene: TRBV27; J gene: TRBJ1-6; D gene: .; CDR3 DNA: TGTGCCAGCAGCCCCACCCGGGTGCACTCCTATAATTCACCCCTCCACTTT; CDR3 protein: CASSPTRVHSYNSPLHF
clone size: once; V gene: TRBV30; J gene: TRBJ2-3; D gene: .; CDR3 DNA: TGTGCCTGGAGTGAAGGAGGTCGGGATACGCAGTATTTT; CDR3 protein: CAWSEGGRDTQYF
clone size: few; V gene: TRBV6-1; J gene: TRBJ2-7; D gene: TRBD1; CDR3 DNA: TGTGCCAGCAGTGCCAGGGGGTCTGCCTCCTACGAGCAGTACTTC; CDR3 protein: CASSARGSASYEQYF
clone size: .; V gene: TRBV6-5; J gene: TRBJ2-5; D gene: TRBD1; CDR3 DNA: TGTGCCAGCAGTTACCTTGGGACAGGGGAAGAGACCCAGTACTTC; CDR3 protein: CASSYLGTGEETQYF